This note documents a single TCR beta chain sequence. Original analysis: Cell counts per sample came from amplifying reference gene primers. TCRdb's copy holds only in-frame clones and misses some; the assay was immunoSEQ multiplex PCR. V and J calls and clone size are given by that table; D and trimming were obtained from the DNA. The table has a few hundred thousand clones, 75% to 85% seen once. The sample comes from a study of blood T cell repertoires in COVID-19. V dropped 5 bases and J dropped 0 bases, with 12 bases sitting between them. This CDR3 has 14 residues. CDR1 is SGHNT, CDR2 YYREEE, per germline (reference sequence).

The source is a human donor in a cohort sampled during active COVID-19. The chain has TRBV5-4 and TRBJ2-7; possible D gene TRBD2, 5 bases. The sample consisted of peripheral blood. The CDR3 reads CASSTVGSSYEQYF. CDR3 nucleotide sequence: TGTGCCAGCAGTACAGTGGGGAGCTCCTACGAGCAGTACTTC.